These T cell receptor beta chains were read from a single sample in a study of T cell changes during pregnancy in multiple sclerosis. Profiling relied on immunoSEQ multiplex PCR, and the TCRdb table lists in-frame clones only, not all of them. This sample carries 35,000 or so clones, approximately 91% of them seen once, and the ten largest clones take 4% to 4.5%. The source material was peripheral blood, sampled in the second trimester of pregnancy. The receptors stem from a female donor in good health, enrolled as a control in a pregnancy study. The CDR3 runs from the conserved cysteine through the conserved F or W. Fields, in order: J gene, D gene, V gene, clone size, CDR3 protein, CDR3 DNA. D genes are given only for firm matches. A row's size may be missing; if present it is once, few, many or a size class.

TRBJ2-1,TRBD2,TRBV5-1,.,CASSFGLAGLSEQFF,TGCGCCAGCAGCTTTGGACTAGCGGGGTTAAGTGAGCAGTTCTTC
TRBJ1-2,TRBD1,TRBV5-5,.,CASSPLRDRGNYGYTF,TGTGCCAGCAGCCCACTGCGGGACAGGGGAAACTATGGCTACACCTTC
TRBJ2-3,.,TRBV10-3,.,CATRLESPGTDTQYF,TGTGCCACACGACTGGAATCTCCTGGCACAGATACGCAGTATTTT
TRBJ1-1,.,TRBV5-1,.,CASSSSGAKNTEAFF,TGCGCCAGCAGCTCATCAGGGGCGAAGAACACTGAAGCTTTCTTT
TRBJ2-3,.,TRBV4-1,.,CASSLKLLTDTQYF,TGCGCCAGCAGCCTCAAACTACTCACAGATACGCAGTATTTT
TRBJ2-7,TRBD1,TRBV10-1,.,CASSQDRGKSSYEQYF,TGCGCCAGCAGCCAAGACAGGGGGAAGAGCTCCTACGAGCAGTACTTC
TRBJ2-1,TRBD2,TRBV7-6,.,CASSLVQRGSYNEQFF,TGTGCCAGCAGCTTAGTTCAGCGGGGCTCCTACAATGAGCAGTTCTTC
TRBJ2-7,TRBD2,TRBV27,.,CASRPPGLAGGSYEQYF,TGTGCCAGCAGACCTCCGGGACTAGCGGGGGGCTCCTACGAGCAGTACTTC
TRBJ1-2,.,TRBV19,.,CASRGLGPYGYTF,TGTGCCAGTAGGGGGCTGGGTCCCTATGGCTACACCTTC
TRBJ2-3,TRBD2,TRBV5-4,.,CASSLPSGGAQNTDTQYF,TGTGCCAGCAGCTTGCCGAGCGGGGGCGCCCAAAACACAGATACGCAGTATTTT
TRBJ2-1,TRBD2,TRBV9,.,CASSLLAGGPLPYNEQFF,TGTGCCAGCAGCCTTCTAGCGGGGGGACCCCTCCCTTACAATGAGCAGTTCTTC
TRBJ2-2,.,TRBV27,.,CASSPTDLRGSVGELFF,TGTGCCAGCAGTCCCACTGACTTGAGGGGGTCGGTCGGGGAGCTGTTTTTT
TRBJ2-2,TRBD2,TRBV6-4,.,CASSSSGETGELFF,TGTGCCAGCAGTTCTAGCGGGGAAACCGGGGAGCTGTTTTTT
TRBJ2-5,.,TRBV30,.,CAWSVRLEETQYF,TGTGCCTGGAGTGTAAGACTCGAAGAGACCCAGTACTTC
TRBJ2-2,.,TRBV2,.,CASSLQGRRELFF,TGTGCCAGCAGTTTACAGGGTCGCCGGGAGCTGTTTTTT
TRBJ2-7,TRBD1,TRBV4-2,.,CASSPGQETYEQYF,TGTGCCAGCAGCCCCGGACAGGAAACCTACGAGCAGTACTTC
TRBJ2-5,.,TRBV5-5,.,CASSLGSQETQYF,TGTGCCAGCAGCTTGGGCAGCCAAGAGACCCAGTACTTC
TRBJ2-2,.,TRBV6-5,few,CASGRGGVTGELFF,TGTGCCAGCGGGCGGGGTGGGGTGACCGGGGAGCTGTTTTTT
TRBJ2-6,TRBD2,TRBV6-4,.,CASSERGGSGANVLTF,TGTGCCAGCAGTGAGCGGGGGGGCTCTGGGGCCAACGTCCTGACTTTC
TRBJ2-7,TRBD1,TRBV4-1,.,CASSTGVEQYF,TGCGCCAGCAGTACAGGGGTCGAGCAGTACTTC
TRBJ2-4,TRBD1,TRBV29-1,few,CSAVTQGVDIQYF,TGCAGCGCGGTTACCCAGGGGGTGGACATTCAGTACTTC
TRBJ1-4,.,TRBV19,.,CASAEGETNEKLFF,TGTGCCAGTGCAGAGGGGGAAACTAATGAAAAACTGTTTTTT
TRBJ1-5,.,TRBV7-2,.,CATRGGNQPQHF,TGTGCAACGCGGGGGGGGAATCAGCCCCAGCATTTT
TRBJ2-1,TRBD2,TRBV10-3,.,CAISESNLAGYSYNEQFF,TGTGCCATCAGTGAGTCGAACCTAGCGGGGTACTCCTACAATGAGCAGTTCTTC
TRBJ1-4,TRBD1,TRBV19,.,CASRQGGMGNEKLFF,TGTGCCAGTCGACAGGGCGGTATGGGTAATGAAAAACTGTTTTTT
TRBJ2-7,TRBD1,TRBV5-6,.,CASSLKGAPSYEQYF,TGTGCCAGCAGCTTGAAGGGGGCCCCCTCCTACGAGCAGTACTTC
TRBJ1-6,TRBD1,TRBV30,.,CAWSEGQRKNNSPLHF,TGTGCCTGGAGTGAGGGACAGCGAAAAAATAATTCACCCCTCCACTTT
TRBJ2-5,.,TRBV18,.,CASSQEAYSQETQYF,TGTGCCAGCTCGCAGGAGGCGTATTCCCAAGAGACCCAGTACTTC
TRBJ2-5,TRBD2,TRBV7-2,.,CASSLGGTSPQYETQYF,TGTGCCAGCAGCTTAGGAGGGACTAGCCCCCAATATGAGACCCAGTACTTC
TRBJ1-2,.,TRBV19,.,CASSIPRAGERGYTF,TGTGCCAGTAGTATCCCAAGGGCAGGGGAGAGGGGCTACACCTTC
TRBJ1-1,.,TRBV6-6,.,CASSRSWNTEAFF,TGTGCCAGCAGTCGTTCCTGGAACACTGAAGCTTTCTTT
TRBJ2-7,.,TRBV5-6,.,CASSFRFSYEQYF,TGTGCCAGCAGCTTCCGGTTCTCCTACGAGCAGTACTTC
TRBJ1-3,.,TRBV10-2,.,CASRTPSGNTIYF,TGCGCCAGCCGGACACCCTCTGGAAACACCATATATTTT
TRBJ1-5,.,TRBV19,.,CASSIWQNSNQPQHF,TGTGCCAGTAGTATCTGGCAGAATAGCAATCAGCCCCAGCATTTT
TRBJ2-3,.,TRBV2,.,CASRLASSTDTQYF,TGTGCCAGCAGGCTAGCGAGTTCGACAGATACGCAGTATTTT
TRBJ1-3,.,TRBV11-2,.,CASSLGGFSGNTIYF,TGTGCCAGCAGCTTGGGAGGATTCTCTGGAAACACCATATATTTT
TRBJ2-1,.,TRBV5-6,.,CATSRPRVSNEQFF,TGTGCCACCTCTCGCCCCAGGGTTAGCAATGAGCAGTTCTTC
TRBJ2-5,.,TRBV6-6,.,CASSYSGGTRETQYF,TGTGCCAGCAGTTACTCGGGCGGAACTAGAGAGACCCAGTACTTC
TRBJ1-1,.,TRBV20-1,.,CSSPRGTEAFF,TGCAGTAGCCCTCGGGGGACTGAAGCTTTCTTT
TRBJ1-4,.,TRBV6-1,few,CATEKGATNEKLFF,TGTGCCACCGAGAAGGGGGCAACTAATGAAAAACTGTTTTTT
TRBJ2-1,TRBD2,TRBV9,.,CASRSGTSGSNEQFF,TGTGCCAGCAGGTCCGGGACTAGCGGGAGTAATGAGCAGTTCTTC
TRBJ2-7,TRBD2,TRBV13,.,CASRDAGGSNEQYF,TGTGCCAGCAGAGACGCGGGAGGGAGTAACGAGCAGTACTTC
TRBJ2-7,.,TRBV7-9,.,CASSPVTDSYEQYF,TGTGCCAGCAGCCCGGTGACAGATTCCTACGAGCAGTACTTC
TRBJ1-1,.,TRBV5-1,.,CASSLKVGAATEAFF,TGCGCCAGCAGCTTGAAAGTGGGGGCTGCCACTGAAGCTTTCTTT
TRBJ2-3,.,TRBV20-1,once,CSAESADTQYF,TGCAGTGCTGAGTCTGCAGATACGCAGTATTTT
TRBJ1-6,TRBD1,TRBV18,.,CASSFDRDNSPLHF,TGTGCCAGCTCATTCGACAGGGATAATTCACCCCTCCACTTT
TRBJ2-1,TRBD2,TRBV19,.,CASSISLREWDEQFF,TGTGCCAGTAGTATCTCTCTGCGGGAGTGGGATGAGCAGTTCTTC
TRBJ1-1,.,TRBV27,.,CASSFSGGHTEAFF,TGTGCCAGCAGTTTTTCGGGGGGCCACACTGAAGCTTTCTTT
TRBJ2-3,TRBD1,TRBV7-2,.,CASSPGTGVPTDTQYF,TGTGCCAGCAGCCCAGGGACAGGGGTCCCCACAGATACGCAGTATTTT
TRBJ2-5,.,TRBV7-2,.,CASSLGLDKTQYF,TGTGCCAGCAGCTTAGGACTAGATAAGACCCAGTACTTC
TRBJ1-4,.,TRBV6-1,.,CASSEAQRRVGEKLFF,TGTGCCAGCAGTGAAGCCCAGCGCAGGGTGGGTGAAAAACTGTTTTTT
TRBJ2-2,TRBD1,TRBV7-6,.,CASSSPWTGAQPGGELFF,TGTGCCAGCAGCTCCCCTTGGACAGGGGCCCAACCTGGTGGGGAGCTGTTTTTT
TRBJ1-1,.,TRBV18,.,CASSTTRETEAFF,TGTGCCAGCTCAACGACTCGGGAAACTGAAGCTTTCTTT
TRBJ1-4,TRBD1,TRBV15,.,CATSRGGQNEKLFF,TGTGCCACCAGCAGGGGGGGACAGAATGAAAAACTGTTTTTT
TRBJ1-5,.,TRBV7-9,.,CASSLDSGNQPQHF,TGTGCCAGCAGCTTAGATTCAGGGAATCAGCCCCAGCATTTT
TRBJ1-1,.,TRBV18,.,CASSPIQGDTEAFF,TGTGCCAGCTCACCAATACAGGGCGACACTGAAGCTTTCTTT